This passage covers 27 T cell receptor beta chains from one sample sequenced in a study of blood T cell repertoires in COVID-19. Assay: immunoSEQ multiplex PCR; the TCRdb copy retains only in-frame clones and omits some. Here the sample spans some 150,000 clones, around 83% being singletons. The sequenced sample consisted of peripheral blood. These receptors originate from a woman of 80 years or more with acute or convalescent COVID-19.

This clone was recorded once. The rearrangement joins TRBV11-3 to TRBJ2-1, with TRBD2 matching over 10 bases. This CDR3 has 15 residues. The germline V gene encodes CDR1 SGHNT and CDR2 YENEEA. V shed 5 bases and J 8 bases; nucleotides not matched to a gene: 9. The CDR3, as DNA: TGTGCCAGCAGCGGCGAGCGGGGGGGCCGGGATGAGCAGTTCTTC. It encodes CASSGERGGRDEQFF.

J is TRBJ2-5 and V is TRBV11-1; possibly TRBD1 for D (6 bases). From germline, CDR1 is SGHAT and CDR2 FQDESV (reference sequence). This CDR3 has 14 amino acids. V lost 5 bases to trimming and J lost 7 bases, with 17 bases between them. CDR3 in amino acids: CASSPGRGRGTQYF. DNA of the CDR3: TGTGCCAGCAGCCCCGGCAGGGGTCGCGGGACCCAGTACTTC.

The chain carries TRBV2 and TRBJ1-2; 7 bases are shared with TRBD1. The CDR3 is 16 amino acids. V shed 5 bases, J shed 5 bases, and the junction held 14 bases outside the gene matches. Germline-derived CDR1 and CDR2 are SNHLY and FYNNEI. CDR3 protein: CASSRDSQGRGYGYTF. The CDR3 coding sequence is TGTGCCAGCAGTCGGGACTCACAGGGGAGAGGGTATGGCTACACCTTC.

This rearrangement joins TRBV25-1 to TRBJ1-1; 8 bases are shared with TRBD1. The CDR3 totals 14 residues. With V trimmed by 2 bases and J by 7 bases, 6 bases remained unmatched. The V gene's germline CDR1 is MGHDK and CDR2 SYGVNS. CDR3 amino acids: CASSETGGKGEAFF. Written as DNA, the CDR3 is TGTGCCAGCAGTGAAACAGGGGGTAAGGGTGAAGCTTTCTTT.

The gene calls are TRBV5-4 and TRBJ2-6; TRBD1 aligns across 11 bases. Unmatched junction bases numbered 2, after V lost 4 bases and J lost 2 bases. Per the germline V gene, CDR1 is SGHNT and CDR2 is YYREEE (reference sequence). The length of the CDR3 is 16 residues. This CDR3 reads CASSPGQGAGANVLTF. DNA for the CDR3: TGTGCCAGCAGCCCGGGACAGGGGGCTGGGGCCAACGTCCTGACTTTC.

Only a few counts were recorded for this clone. V usage is TRBV24-1 and J usage is TRBJ1-2, with D tentatively TRBD1 (6 bases). CDR1 and CDR2 from the germline V gene are KGHDR and SFDVKD. The length of the CDR3 is 14 residues. Trimming took 2 bases from V and 4 from J, leaving 10 bases between them. As DNA, the CDR3 is TGTGCCACCAGTGATTCCGGGACACCCTATGGCTACACCTTC. Its translation is CATSDSGTPYGYTF.

The CDR3 region is CSVEQDSGNTEAFF. The CDR3 DNA is TGCAGCGTTGAACAGGACTCCGGGAACACTGAAGCTTTCTTT. The rearrangement uses TRBV29-1 and TRBJ1-1; no clear D. The CDR3 runs 14 residues. Trimming took 2 bases from V and 1 from J, leaving 11 bases between them. In germline, CDR1 is SQVTM, CDR2 ANQGSEA.

The table lists this clone with a count of one. J is TRBJ1-2 and V is TRBV7-6; TRBD1 agrees at 8 bases. Germline V gene data show CDR1 as SGHVS and CDR2 as FNYEAQ. The V segment lost 5 bases and the J segment 4 bases; nucleotides outside the gene matches: 6. CDR3 length: 14 residues. The CDR3 reads CASSTGTGPYGYTF. The CDR3 region has the DNA TGTGCCAGCAGCACCGGGACAGGACCCTATGGCTACACCTTC.

The chain carries TRBV7-9 and TRBJ2-7, with D maybe TRBD2 (6 bases). Germline V gives CDR1 SEHNR, CDR2 FQNEAQ (reference sequence). The V gene lost 4 bases and the J gene lost 2 bases, with 12 bases spanning the gap. The CDR3 length is 14 residues. The CDR3 loop is CASSYGTGTYEQYF. DNA of the CDR3: TGTGCCAGCAGCTATGGGACTGGAACCTACGAGCAGTACTTC.

The chain is built from TRBV6-5 and TRBJ1-5, with D uncertain. Trimming removed 4 bases at V and 1 base at J, with 8 bases between. This CDR3 region has 14 residues. CDR1 MNHEY and CDR2 SVGAGI come from the germline V gene. The chain's CDR3 is CASSSRGSNQPQHF. DNA of the CDR3: TGTGCCAGCAGTTCAAGAGGGAGCAATCAGCCCCAGCATTTT.

The chain joins TRBV6-5 to TRBJ2-3, with 8 nucleotides matching TRBD1. The V gene's germline CDR1 is MNHEY and CDR2 SVGAGI. After removal of 4 bases from V and 4 bases from J, the junction contained 1 base not matched to a gene. The CDR3 contains 13 residues. The CDR3 DNA reads as TGTGCCAGCAGTTCGACAGGGGCAGATACGCAGTATTTT. Amino acids: CASSSTGADTQYF.

The chain recombines TRBV6-4 with TRBJ1-1, with D possibly being TRBD1 (6 bases). Between the trimmed V and J ends, which lost 3 bases and 5 bases, there was a span of 13 bases. The germline gives CDR1 MRHNA, CDR2 SNTAGT. The CDR3 sequence is 14 residues long. The CDR3 bases are TGTGCCAGCAGTGAACAGGGTGGGGGAACTGAAGCTTTCTTT. This translates into CASSEQGGGTEAFF.

CDR3 amino acids: CASSLGRDRKHF. In DNA form, the CDR3 reads TGTGCCAGCAGTTTAGGGAGGGACAGGAAGCATTTT. The V call is TRBV28, the J call TRBJ1-5, with 8 bases identical to TRBD1. Looked up from germline, CDR1 is MDHEN and CDR2 is SYDVKM. This CDR3 contains 12 residues. J lost 14 bases, V lost 2 bases, and 5 bases had no gene match.

The J gene is TRBJ1-6, the V gene TRBV2, with 7 bases matching TRBD1. This CDR3 has 13 amino acids. Losses at the gene ends were 8 bases for V and 9 bases for J; bases not matched to a gene: 7. Germline CDR1 SNHLY, CDR2 FYNNEI. As DNA, the CDR3 is TGTGCCAGCGAACAGGGGATGGGTTCACCCCTCCACTTT. This sequence encodes CASEQGMGSPLHF.

V and J are TRBV21-1 and TRBJ2-3; the D call in the table, TRBD1, was not verified against the DNA. TRBV21-1 is recorded as a pseudogene. The CDR3 extends over 16 amino acids. CDR3 sequence: CASSKTDRGITDTQYF. The CDR3, as DNA: TGTGCCAGCAGCAAAACGGACAGGGGAATCACAGATACGCAGTATTTT.

V gene TRBV5-5 combines with J gene TRBJ1-1; D gene ambiguous. V lost 0 bases and J lost 9, with 12 bases in between. Germline CDR1 reads SGHKS; CDR2 reads YYEKEE (reference sequence). This CDR3 is built from 13 residues. CDR3 bases: TGTGCCAGCAGCTTGGAGGCGGGAACCCAAGCTTTCTTT. Translation gives CASSLEAGTQAFF.

This chain uses TRBV7-8 with TRBJ1-1; 7 bases agree with TRBD1. The CDR3 is 14 residues long. The V and J ends lost 3 bases and 4 bases, in that order; junction bases with no gene match: 5. Germline V CDR1 and CDR2: SGHVS, FQNEAQ. The CDR3 DNA reads TGTGCCAGCAGCTTCAAGACAGGGACCACTGAAGCTTTCTTT. Translating gives CASSFKTGTTEAFF.

This clone was found a few times. CDR3 protein: CASGVNNYGYTF. CDR3 DNA: TGTGCCAGCGGAGTAAATAACTATGGCTACACCTTC. This chain joins TRBV11-2 and TRBJ1-2; D not certain. Germline lookup yields CDR1 SGHAT and CDR2 FQNNGV. The CDR3 is made up of 12 amino acids. The V end lost 8 bases, the J end lost 1 base, and 8 bases lay between the germline ends.

The chain couples TRBV7-3 to TRBJ2-3, with 7 positions matching TRBD1. This CDR3 contains 16 residues. In germline, CDR1 is SGHTA, CDR2 FQGTGA. V was pared by 4 bases and J by 2 bases, with 9 bases of the junction left unmatched. The CDR3 bases are TGTGCCAGCAGCTACTCCTCGGGACAGAACACAGATACGCAGTATTTT. Its translation: CASSYSSGQNTDTQYF.

The chain combines TRBV11-2 with TRBJ1-5; TRBD1 aligns across 9 bases. The germline CDR1 and CDR2 sequences are SGHAT and FQNNGV. There are 15 residues in the CDR3. V shed 1 base, J shed 4 bases, and the junction held 2 bases outside the gene matches. CDR3 sequence reads: CASSLGTGANQPQHF. The CDR3 DNA sequence: TGTGCCAGCAGCTTAGGGACAGGGGCAAATCAGCCCCAGCATTTT.

This clone was detected a few times. The chain recombines TRBV18 with TRBJ2-2, with D perhaps matching TRBD1 (5 bases). Germline-derived CDR1 and CDR2 are KGHSH and LQKENI. The CDR3 covers 14 residues. V lost 3 bases to trimming and J lost 1 base, with 6 bases between them. This CDR3 reads CASSPGQNTGELFF. The DNA of the CDR3 is TGTGCCAGCTCACCCGGACAGAACACCGGGGAGCTGTTTTTT.

This chain links TRBV10-1 with TRBJ2-7; D may be TRBD1 (6 bases). With 0 bases removed from V and 5 bases from J, the gap between germline ends came to 14 bases. Germline values: CDR1 WNHNN, CDR2 SYGVQD (reference sequence). The CDR3 loop spans 15 amino acids. This CDR3 is CASSESAGATDEQYF. The DNA of the CDR3 is TGCGCCAGCAGTGAGTCGGCAGGGGCTACCGACGAGCAGTACTTC.

CDR3 sequence (DNA): TGCGCCAGCAGCCAAGAGCGAGACTCAAGCTCTGGAAACACCATATATTTT. This gives the protein CASSQERDSSSGNTIYF. This sequence joins TRBV4-1 and TRBJ1-3; the D is unclear. Germline CDR1 is MGHRA and CDR2 is YSYEKL. V was cut by 0 bases and J by 0 bases, with 12 bases left in between. This CDR3 spans 17 amino acids.

This chain uses TRBV2 with TRBJ2-1, with D maybe TRBD2 (6 bases). This CDR3 has 13 residues. CDR1 is SNHLY, CDR2 FYNNEI, per germline. V shed 7 bases and J shed 8 bases, with 15 bases lying between them. CDR3 DNA: TGTGCCAGCAACCCGCGGGGTCAGGATGAGCAGTTCTTC. Amino acids: CASNPRGQDEQFF.

This chain joins TRBV10-3 and TRBJ2-1, with 9 bases aligning to TRBD2. Germline V gene lookup returns CDR1 ENHRY and CDR2 SYGVKD. This CDR3 has 14 amino acids. J gave up 8 bases and V 6 bases, and 8 bases lay outside the gene matches. CDR3 nucleotides: TGTGCCATCAGAGAAGCGGGGGGTCTGGATGAGCAGTTCTTC. Protein sequence: CAIREAGGLDEQFF.

This chain links TRBV5-1 with TRBJ2-7; 11 nucleotides match TRBD1. The junction had 5 bases not matched to a gene; V was cut back by 2 bases and J by 4 bases. This CDR3 has 15 amino acids. CDR1 SGHRS and CDR2 YFSETQ come from the germline V gene. The CDR3 nucleotides are TGCGCCAGCAGCTTACCGGGACAGGGGGGTTACGAGCAGTACTTC. It encodes CASSLPGQGGYEQYF.

CDR3 sequence (DNA): TGTGCCAGCAGCTTCGCACCGGGACAGAACACTGAAGCTTTCTTT. This translates into CASSFAPGQNTEAFF. This chain joins TRBV7-2 and TRBJ1-1; TRBD1 might be the D (6 bases). Trimming removed 3 bases at V and 1 base at J, with 12 bases between. The germline gives CDR1 SGHTA, CDR2 FQGNSA. The CDR3 is 15 residues long.